This T cell receptor (beta chain) is from a study of T cells in Graves' hyperthyroidism and ophthalmopathy. Study context: Prior to any treatment, at the point of initial diagnosis, peripheral blood was collected.

RNA transcripts yielded amplified TCR beta CDR3 regions. The TCR CDR3 first-round RT-PCR relied on the HTBI primer set. Each CDR3 protein is one row after TCRdb ran MiXCR on the multiplex PCR reads. The repertoire includes hundreds of thousands of distinct CDR3 sequences, more than 20% of them detected once, and roughly a third sits in the top ten. The germline V gene has CDR1 ENHRY and CDR2 SYGVKD. The CDR3 sequence is 15 residues long. Trimming cost V 3 bases and J 3 bases; bases outside gene matches: 6. The PBMCs had their origin in roughly 9.4 ml of fresh peripheral blood. The sequence was obtained from a man aged 25-45 years with Graves' ophthalmopathy. V gene TRBV10-3 combines with J gene TRBJ1-1; 8 bases line up with TRBD1. Sequencing was carried out using blood. This CDR3 is CAISDDRGSDTEAFF. CDR3 nucleotide sequence: TGTGCCATCAGTGATGACAGGGGATCGGACACTGAAGCTTTCTTT.